Sequencing of this TCR beta chain was carried out in a study of blood T cell repertoires in COVID-19. About the research overall: The samples span acute and convalescent COVID-19 from the United States, Italy and Spain.

In the original analysis: How many nucleated cells were present was estimated from reference gene primer amplification. The data were produced by immunoSEQ multiplex PCR, yet TCRdb's version contains in-frame clones alone and is incomplete. V, J and clone size are those of that table, while D and trimming were read from the DNA. Of about 140,000 clones listed, over 70% are singletons. CDR3 length: 15 amino acids. Germline CDR1 and CDR2: SGHDT and YYEEEE. J lost 10 bases, V lost 4 bases, and 14 bases had no gene match. The origin of this receptor is a woman aged 55 to 70 with acute or convalescent COVID-19. The chain recombines TRBV5-6 with TRBJ1-2; 9 bases map to TRBD1. Sequenced sample: peripheral blood. The CDR3 nucleotides are TGTGCCAGCAGCATTTACCGGGACAGGGATCCCTTCTACACCTTC. Amino acids: CASSIYRDRDPFYTF.